The 5 T cell receptor beta chains presented below share a single source sample, sequenced in a study of immune characterization of retroperitoneal liposarcoma (dated by TCRdb to between 2017 and 2020). Library generation was performed with PCR. The listed sequencing device is NextSeq 500. TCRdb handled the public reads itself, with Q25 trimming in fastp and clone calling in MiXCR, and kept productive beta chains. Rows merge per CDR3 protein into single entries with the most common DNA and genes. The sample yields about 3,800 distinct CDR3 sequences; about a third were counted once. Of the sample, roughly 10% falls within the top ten clones. Sequencing used blood. These receptor sequences come from a female donor with retroperitoneal liposarcoma.

This clonotype is termed medium-sized. The rearrangement links TRBV6-1 to TRBJ2-1; 9 bases line up with TRBD2. This CDR3 comprises 15 residues. Germline V gives CDR1 MNHNS, CDR2 SASEGT. Unmatched junction bases numbered 16, after V lost 6 bases and J lost 13 bases. The CDR3 loop is CASRSLAGSGETQFF. As DNA, the CDR3 is TGTGCCAGCAGGTCCCTAGCGGGATCGGGCGAGACCCAGTTCTTC.

Within the sample, this clonotype is medium-sized. The rearrangement uses TRBV11-3 and TRBJ1-2; the match to TRBD1 covers 7 bases. The CDR3 runs to 12 residues. Germline lookup yields CDR1 SGHNT and CDR2 YENEEA. The J segment lost 8 bases and the V segment lost 1 base, leaving 1 base of the junction unmatched. In DNA form, the CDR3 reads TGTGCCAGCAGCTTAGCAGGGGGAGGCTACACCTTC. It codes for CASSLAGGGYTF.

The chain links TRBV4-3 to TRBJ2-7; possible D gene TRBD1, 6 bases. Trimming stripped 6 bases from V and 4 bases from J, with 25 bases between. The length of the CDR3 is 17 residues. Germline CDR1 and CDR2: LGHNA and YSLEER. DNA of the CDR3: TGCGCCAGCAGTGATAACCCCGGGGCAGGGGAACTTTACGAGCAGTACTTC. It specifies CASSDNPGAGELYEQYF.

This chain joins TRBV7-2 and TRBJ2-6, with a weak D call TRBD2 (6 bases). The CDR3 is 16 residues long. From germline, CDR1 is SGHTA and CDR2 FQGNSA. V lost 5 bases and J 2 bases, leaving 13 bases between the germline ends. CDR3 amino acids: CASSPWRGPGANVLTF. CDR3 bases: TGTGCCAGCAGCCCATGGCGGGGTCCTGGGGCCAACGTCCTGACTTTC.

By frequency in the sample, this clonotype is medium-sized (0.01 to 0.1%). The gene calls are TRBV6-1 and TRBJ2-5, with D perhaps matching TRBD1 (6 bases). The CDR3 runs 15 residues. Germline loops: CDR1 MNHNS, CDR2 SASEGT. V was cut by 1 base and J by 1 base, with 10 bases left in between. The CDR3 loop is CASSEGSGAQETQYF. The CDR3 DNA follows: TGTGCCAGCAGTGAAGGGTCAGGGGCCCAAGAGACCCAGTACTTC.